Included here is one T cell receptor beta chain sequence, with context. Its target is not known. The source of the sample is a study of OX40 agonist ivuxolimab in advanced cancers. Study-level information: Partial responses were achieved by three patients: one hepatocellular carcinoma, two cutaneous melanoma.

Germline V lookup: CDR1 MNHNS, CDR2 SASEGT. Trimming removed 7 bases from V and 9 bases from J; junction bases left unmatched: 12. The CDR3 extends over 13 amino acids. General study findings and limits: Blood T cells, both CD4+ and CD8+, expanded clonally by week 6 at 0.1 to 3.0 mg/kg. In the 0.1-3.0 mg/kg groups, partial responders showed among the lowest expansion.

Sequencing was performed with immunoSEQ multiplex PCR; in TCRdb, only in-frame clones are kept and a portion is missing. This sample yields about 42,000 clones, of which 82% are seen a single time; approximately 25% belongs to the top ten. Autoimmune disease history or systemic immunosuppression meant exclusion. Material: CD4+ or CD8+ T cells sorted from blood, obtained in a trial of the OX40 agonist ivuxolimab. This rearrangement joins TRBV6-1 to TRBJ2-7; 7 nucleotides agree with TRBD1. The source of this sequence is an adult with an advanced solid tumor such as melanoma, head and neck, liver or kidney cancer. The CDR3 bases are TGTGCCAGCATGAGGCAAGGGGGCGCGGGGCAGTACTTC. This codes for CASMRQGGAGQYF.